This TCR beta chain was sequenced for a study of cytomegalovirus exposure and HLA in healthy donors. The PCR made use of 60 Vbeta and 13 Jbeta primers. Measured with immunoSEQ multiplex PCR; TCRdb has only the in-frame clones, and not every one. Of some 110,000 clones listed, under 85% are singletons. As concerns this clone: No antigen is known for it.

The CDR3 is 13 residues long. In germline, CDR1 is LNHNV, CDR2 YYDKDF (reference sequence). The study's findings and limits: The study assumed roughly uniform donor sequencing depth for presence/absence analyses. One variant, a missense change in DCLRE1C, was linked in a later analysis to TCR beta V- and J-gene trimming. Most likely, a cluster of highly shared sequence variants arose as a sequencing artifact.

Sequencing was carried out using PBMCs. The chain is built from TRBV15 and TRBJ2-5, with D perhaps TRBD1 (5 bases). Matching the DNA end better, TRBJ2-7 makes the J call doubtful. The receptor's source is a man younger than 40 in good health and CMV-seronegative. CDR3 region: CATSRRQNYEQYF. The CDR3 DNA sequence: TGTGCCACCAGCAGAAGACAGAACTACGAGCAGTACTTC.